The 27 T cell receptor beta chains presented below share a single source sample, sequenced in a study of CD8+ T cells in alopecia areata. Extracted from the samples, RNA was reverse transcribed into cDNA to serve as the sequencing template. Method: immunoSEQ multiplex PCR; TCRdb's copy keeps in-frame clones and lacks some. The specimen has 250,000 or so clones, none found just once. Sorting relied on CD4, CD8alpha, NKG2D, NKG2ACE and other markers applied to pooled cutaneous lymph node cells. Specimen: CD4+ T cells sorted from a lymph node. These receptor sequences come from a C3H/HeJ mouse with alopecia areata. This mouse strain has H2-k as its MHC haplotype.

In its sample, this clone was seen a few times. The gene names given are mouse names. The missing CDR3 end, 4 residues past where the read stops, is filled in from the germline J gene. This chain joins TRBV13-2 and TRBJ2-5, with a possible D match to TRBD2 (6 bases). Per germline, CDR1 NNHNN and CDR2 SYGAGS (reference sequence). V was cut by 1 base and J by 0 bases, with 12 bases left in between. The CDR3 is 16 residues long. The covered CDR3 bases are TGTGCCAGCGGTGATCCCGGGACTTCTAACCAAGAC. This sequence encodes CASGDPGTSNQD. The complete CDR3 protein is CASGDPGTSNQDTQYF.

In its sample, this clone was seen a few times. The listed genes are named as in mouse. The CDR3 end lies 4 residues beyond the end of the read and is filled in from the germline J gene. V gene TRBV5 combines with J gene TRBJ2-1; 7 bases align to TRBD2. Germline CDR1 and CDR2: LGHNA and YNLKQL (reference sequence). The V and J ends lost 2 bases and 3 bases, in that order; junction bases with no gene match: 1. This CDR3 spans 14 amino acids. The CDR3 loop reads CASSQPGGYAEQFF. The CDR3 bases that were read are TGTGCCAGCAGCCAACCTGGGGGCTATGCT.

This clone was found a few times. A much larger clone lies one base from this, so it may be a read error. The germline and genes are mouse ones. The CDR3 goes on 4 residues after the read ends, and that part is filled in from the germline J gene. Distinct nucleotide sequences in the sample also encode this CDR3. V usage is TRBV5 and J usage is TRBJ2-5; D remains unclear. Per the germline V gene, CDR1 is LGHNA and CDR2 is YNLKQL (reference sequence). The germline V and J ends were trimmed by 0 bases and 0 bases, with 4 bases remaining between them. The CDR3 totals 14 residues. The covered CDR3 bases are TGTGCCAGCAGCCAAGACACTAACCAAGAC. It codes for CASSQDTNQD. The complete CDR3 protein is CASSQDTNQDTQYF.

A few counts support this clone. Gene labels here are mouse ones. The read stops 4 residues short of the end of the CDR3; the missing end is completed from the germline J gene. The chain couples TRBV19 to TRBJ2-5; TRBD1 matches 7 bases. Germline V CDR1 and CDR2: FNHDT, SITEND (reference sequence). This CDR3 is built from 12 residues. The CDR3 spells CASSRGFDTQYF. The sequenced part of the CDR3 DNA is TGTGCCAGCAGCAGGGGGTTCGAC.

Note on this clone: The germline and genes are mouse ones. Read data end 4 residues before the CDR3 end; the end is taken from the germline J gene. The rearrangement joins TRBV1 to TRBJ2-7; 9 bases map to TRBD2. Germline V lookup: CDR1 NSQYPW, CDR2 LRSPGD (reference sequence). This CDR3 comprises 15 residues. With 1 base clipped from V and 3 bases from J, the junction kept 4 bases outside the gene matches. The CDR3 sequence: CTCSAVGGRLYEQYF. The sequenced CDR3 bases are TGCACCTGCAGTGCAGTGGGGGGGCGCCTCTAT. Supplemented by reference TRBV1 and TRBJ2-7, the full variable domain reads VTLLEQNPRWRLVPRGQAVNLRCILKNSQYPWMSWYQQDLQKQLQWLFTLRSPGDKEVKSLPGADYLATRVTDTELRLQVANMSQGRTLYCTCSAVGGRLYEQYFGPGTRLTVL.

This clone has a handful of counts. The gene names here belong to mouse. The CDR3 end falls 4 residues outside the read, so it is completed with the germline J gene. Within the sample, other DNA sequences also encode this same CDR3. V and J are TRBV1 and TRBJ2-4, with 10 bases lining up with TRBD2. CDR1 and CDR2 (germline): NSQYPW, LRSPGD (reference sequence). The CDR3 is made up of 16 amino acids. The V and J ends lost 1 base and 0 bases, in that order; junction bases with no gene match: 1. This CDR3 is CTCSAGTGGSQNTLYF. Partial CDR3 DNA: TGCACCTGCAGTGCAGGGACTGGGGGAAGTCAAAAC.

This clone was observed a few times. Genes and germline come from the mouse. CDR3 sequence reads: CASRDSPGQKDTQYF. CDR3 DNA (partial): TGTGCCAGCAGAGACAGTCCGGGACAAAAAGAC. This sequence joins TRBV13-1 and TRBJ2-5; weak D call: TRBD1 (6 bases). Coverage ceases 4 residues before the CDR3 finishes, and the germline J gene fills in the end. The CDR3 length is 15 residues. Germline CDR1 reads NSHNY; CDR2 reads SYGAGN.

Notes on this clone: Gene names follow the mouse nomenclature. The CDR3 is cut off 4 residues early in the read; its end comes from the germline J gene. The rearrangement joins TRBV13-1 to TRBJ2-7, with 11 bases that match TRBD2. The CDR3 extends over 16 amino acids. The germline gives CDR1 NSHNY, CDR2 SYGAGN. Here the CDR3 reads CASSDDVRTGGYEQYF. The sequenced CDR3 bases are TGTGCCAGCAGTGATGATGTTCGGACTGGGGGGTAT.

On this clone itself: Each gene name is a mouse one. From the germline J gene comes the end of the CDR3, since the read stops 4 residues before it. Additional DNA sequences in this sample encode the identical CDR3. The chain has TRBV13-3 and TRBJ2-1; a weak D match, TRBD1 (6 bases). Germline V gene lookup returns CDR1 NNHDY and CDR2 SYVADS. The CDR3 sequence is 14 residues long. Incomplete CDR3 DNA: TGTGCCAGCAGTGATGGGGGGAGGGGGGCT. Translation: CASSDGGRGA. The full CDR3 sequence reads CASSDGGRGAEQFF.

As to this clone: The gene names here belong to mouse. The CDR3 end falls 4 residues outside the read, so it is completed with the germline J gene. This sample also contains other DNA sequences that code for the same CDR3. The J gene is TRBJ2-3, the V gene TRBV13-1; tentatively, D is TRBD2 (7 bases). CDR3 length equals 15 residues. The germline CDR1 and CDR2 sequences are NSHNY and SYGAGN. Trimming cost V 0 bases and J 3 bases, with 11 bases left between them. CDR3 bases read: TGTGCCAGCAGTGATGCTCGGGGGGCGGCAGAA. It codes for CASSDARGAAE. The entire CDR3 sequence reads CASSDARGAAETLYF.

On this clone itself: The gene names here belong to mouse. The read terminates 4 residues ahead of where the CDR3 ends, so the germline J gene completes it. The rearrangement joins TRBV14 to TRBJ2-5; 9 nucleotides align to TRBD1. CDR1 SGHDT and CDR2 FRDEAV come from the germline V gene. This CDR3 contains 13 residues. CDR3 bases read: TGTGCCAGCAGTTGGGACAGGGTGGAC. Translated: CASSWDRVD. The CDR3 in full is CASSWDRVDTQYF.

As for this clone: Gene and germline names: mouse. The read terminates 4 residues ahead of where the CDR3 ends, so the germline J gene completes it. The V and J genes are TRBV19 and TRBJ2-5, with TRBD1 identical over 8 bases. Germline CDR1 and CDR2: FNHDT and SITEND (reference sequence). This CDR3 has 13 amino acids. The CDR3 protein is CASNQGAGDTQYF. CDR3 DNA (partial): TGTGCCAGCAATCAGGGGGCTGGCGAC.

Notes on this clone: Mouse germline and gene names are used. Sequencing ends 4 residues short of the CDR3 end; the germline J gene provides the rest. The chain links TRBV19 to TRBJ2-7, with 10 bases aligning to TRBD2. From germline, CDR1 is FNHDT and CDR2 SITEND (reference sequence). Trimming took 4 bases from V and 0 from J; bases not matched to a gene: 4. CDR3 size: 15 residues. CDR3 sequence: CASSPDWGDSYEQYF. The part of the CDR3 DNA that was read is TGTGCCAGCAGTCCTGACTGGGGGGACTCCTAT.

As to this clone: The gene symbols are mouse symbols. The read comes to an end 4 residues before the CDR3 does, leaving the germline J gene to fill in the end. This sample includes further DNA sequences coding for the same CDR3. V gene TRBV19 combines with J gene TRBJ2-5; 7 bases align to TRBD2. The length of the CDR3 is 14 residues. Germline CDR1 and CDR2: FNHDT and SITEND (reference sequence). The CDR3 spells CASSMGLGEDTQYF. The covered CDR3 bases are TGTGCCAGCAGTATGGGCCTGGGGGAAGAC.

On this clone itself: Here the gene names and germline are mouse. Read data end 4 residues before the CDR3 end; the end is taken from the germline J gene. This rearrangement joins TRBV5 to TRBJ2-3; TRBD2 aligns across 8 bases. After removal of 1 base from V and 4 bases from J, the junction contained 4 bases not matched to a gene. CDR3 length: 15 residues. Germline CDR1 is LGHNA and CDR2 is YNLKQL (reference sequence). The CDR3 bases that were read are TGTGCCAGCAGCCAAGGCTGGGGGGATACAGAA. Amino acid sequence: CASSQGWGDTE. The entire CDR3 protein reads CASSQGWGDTETLYF.

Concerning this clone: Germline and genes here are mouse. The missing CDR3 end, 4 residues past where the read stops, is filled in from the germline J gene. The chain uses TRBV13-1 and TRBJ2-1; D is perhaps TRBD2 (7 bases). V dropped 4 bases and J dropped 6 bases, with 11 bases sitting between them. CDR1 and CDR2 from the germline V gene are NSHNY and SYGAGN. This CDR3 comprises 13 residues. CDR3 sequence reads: CASSSGGVAEQFF. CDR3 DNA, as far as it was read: TGTGCCAGCAGTTCTGGGGGCGTTGCT.

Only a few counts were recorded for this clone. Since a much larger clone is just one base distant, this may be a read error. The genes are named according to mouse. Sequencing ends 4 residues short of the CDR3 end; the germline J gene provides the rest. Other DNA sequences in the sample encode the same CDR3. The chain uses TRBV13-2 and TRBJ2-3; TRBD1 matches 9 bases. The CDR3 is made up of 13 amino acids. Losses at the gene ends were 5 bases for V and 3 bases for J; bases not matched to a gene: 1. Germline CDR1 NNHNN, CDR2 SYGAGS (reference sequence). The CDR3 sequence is CASGDRGAETLYF. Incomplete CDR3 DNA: TGTGCCAGCGGGGACAGGGGAGCAGAA.

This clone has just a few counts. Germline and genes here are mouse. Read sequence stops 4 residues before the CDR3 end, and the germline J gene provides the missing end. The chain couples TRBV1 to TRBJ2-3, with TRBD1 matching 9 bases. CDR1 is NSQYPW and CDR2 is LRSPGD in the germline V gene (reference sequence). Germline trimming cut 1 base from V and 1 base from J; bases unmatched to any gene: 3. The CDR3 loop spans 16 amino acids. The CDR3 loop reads CTCSAATGGGAETLYF. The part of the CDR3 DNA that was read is TGCACCTGCAGTGCAGCCACAGGGGGCGGTGCAGAA.

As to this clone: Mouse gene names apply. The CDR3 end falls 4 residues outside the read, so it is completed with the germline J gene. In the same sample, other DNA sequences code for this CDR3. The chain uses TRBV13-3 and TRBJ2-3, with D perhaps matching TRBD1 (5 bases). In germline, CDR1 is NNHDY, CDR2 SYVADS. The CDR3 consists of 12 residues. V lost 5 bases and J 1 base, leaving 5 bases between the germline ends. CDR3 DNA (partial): TGTGCCAGCAGGACAGGTGCAGAA. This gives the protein CASRTGAE. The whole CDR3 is CASRTGAETLYF.

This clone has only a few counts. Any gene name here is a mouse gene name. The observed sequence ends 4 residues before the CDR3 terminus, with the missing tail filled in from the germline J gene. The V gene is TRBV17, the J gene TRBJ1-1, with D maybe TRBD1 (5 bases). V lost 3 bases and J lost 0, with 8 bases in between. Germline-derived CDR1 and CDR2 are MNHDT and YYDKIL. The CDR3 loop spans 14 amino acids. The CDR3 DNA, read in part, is TGTGCTAGCAGTAGCGGACAATCAAACACA. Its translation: CASSSGQSNT. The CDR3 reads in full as CASSSGQSNTEVFF.

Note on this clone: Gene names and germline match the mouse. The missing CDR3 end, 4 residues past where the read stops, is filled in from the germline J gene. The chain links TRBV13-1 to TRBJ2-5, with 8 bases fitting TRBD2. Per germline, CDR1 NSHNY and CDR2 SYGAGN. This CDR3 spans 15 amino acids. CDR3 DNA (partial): TGTGCCAGCAGTGATGGCTGGGGGGAGGAAGAC. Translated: CASSDGWGEED. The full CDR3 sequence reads CASSDGWGEEDTQYF.

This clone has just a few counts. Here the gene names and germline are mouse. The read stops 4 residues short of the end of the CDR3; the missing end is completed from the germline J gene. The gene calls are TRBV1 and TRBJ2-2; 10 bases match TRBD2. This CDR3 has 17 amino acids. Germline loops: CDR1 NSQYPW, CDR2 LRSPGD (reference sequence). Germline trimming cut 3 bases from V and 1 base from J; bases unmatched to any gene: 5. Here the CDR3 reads CTCSALTGGENTGQLYF. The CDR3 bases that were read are TGCACCTGCAGTGCTCTCACTGGGGGGGAAAACACCGGG.

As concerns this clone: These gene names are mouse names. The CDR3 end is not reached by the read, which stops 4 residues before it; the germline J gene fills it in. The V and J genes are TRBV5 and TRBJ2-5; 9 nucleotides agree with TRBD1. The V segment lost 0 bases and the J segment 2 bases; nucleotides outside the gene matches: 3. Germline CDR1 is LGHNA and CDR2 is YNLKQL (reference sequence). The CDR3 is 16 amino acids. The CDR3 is CASSQDVDRGQDTQYF. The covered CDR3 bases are TGTGCCAGCAGCCAAGATGTGGACAGGGGCCAAGAC.

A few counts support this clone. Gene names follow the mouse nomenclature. CDR3 bases read: TGTGCCAGCAGTGCCAGGGGGTCCTATAATTCGCCC. Its translation: CASSARGSYNSP. The full CDR3 is CASSARGSYNSPLYF. This chain connects TRBV19 to TRBJ1-6, with 7 bases lining up with TRBD1. Sequencing ends 3 residues short of the CDR3 end; the germline J gene provides the rest. TRBJ1-6 has ORF status, its function being uncertain. J gave up 1 base and V 4 bases, and 2 bases lay outside the gene matches. The CDR3 runs to 15 residues. Germline V lookup: CDR1 FNHDT, CDR2 SITEND (reference sequence).

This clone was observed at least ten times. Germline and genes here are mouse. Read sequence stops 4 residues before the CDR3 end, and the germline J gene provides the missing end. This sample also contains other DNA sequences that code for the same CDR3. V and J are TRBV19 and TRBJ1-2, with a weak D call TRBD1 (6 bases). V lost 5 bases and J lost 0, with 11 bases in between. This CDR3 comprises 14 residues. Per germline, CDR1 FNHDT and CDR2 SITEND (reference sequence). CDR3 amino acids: CASSIQGANSDYTF. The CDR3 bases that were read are TGTGCCAGCAGCATACAGGGTGCAAACTCC.

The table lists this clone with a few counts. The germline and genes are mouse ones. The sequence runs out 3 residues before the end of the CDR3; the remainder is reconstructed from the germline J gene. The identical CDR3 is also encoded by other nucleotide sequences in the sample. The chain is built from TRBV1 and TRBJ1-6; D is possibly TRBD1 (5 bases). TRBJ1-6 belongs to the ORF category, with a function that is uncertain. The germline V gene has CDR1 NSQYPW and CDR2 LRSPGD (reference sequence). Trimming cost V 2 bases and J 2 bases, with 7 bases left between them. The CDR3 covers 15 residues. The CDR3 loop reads CTCSAPDTYNSPLYF. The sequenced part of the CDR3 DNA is TGCACCTGCAGTGCACCGGACACCTATAATTCGCCC.

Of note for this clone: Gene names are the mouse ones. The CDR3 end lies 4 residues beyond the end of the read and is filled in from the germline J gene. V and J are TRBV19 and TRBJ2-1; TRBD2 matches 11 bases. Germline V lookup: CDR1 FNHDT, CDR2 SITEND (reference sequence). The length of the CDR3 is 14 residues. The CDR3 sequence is CASRGLGGGAEQFF. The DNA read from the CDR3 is TGTGCCAGCAGAGGACTGGGGGGAGGCGCT.